This T cell receptor beta chain comes out of a study of human T cells and chemical hapten exposure. The CDR3 extends over 13 amino acids. Germline V gives CDR1 MNHEY, CDR2 SVGAGI. Trimming removed 6 bases from V and 4 bases from J, with 12 bases in between. This clonotype was detected only a few times. MiXCR, applied by TCRdb to the RACE reads, yields one record per CDR3 protein. The sample shows under 45,000 distinct CDR3 sequences, roughly 5% of them seen only once. Time point noted: healthy volunteer bleed at 6 weeks. It was unfractionated whole blood from which total RNA was extracted. The rearrangement joins TRBV6-5 to TRBJ1-2; maybe TRBD1 (6 bases). Material: whole blood. The source is a human donor in good health. Some clones in this sample may be carry-over from other donors' samples. The CDR3 coding sequence is TGTGCCAGCAGGGACAGCACAACCTATGGCTACACCTTC. This gives the protein CASRDSTTYGYTF.